The 26 T cell receptor beta chains listed next were all sequenced from one sample in a study of T cell responses to AZD1222 COVID-19 vaccine. The method was immunoSEQ multiplex PCR; TCRdb's version includes in-frame clones alone and lacks a portion of them. The sample consists of about 150,000 clones, approximately 90% of them appearing once. This specimen consisted of peripheral blood, obtained on day 0 of AZD1222 vaccination. The receptors originated from an adult in good health.

This clone showed up just once. V usage is TRBV19 and J usage is TRBJ1-3, with a possible D match to TRBD1 (6 bases). V shed 6 bases and J shed 4 bases, with 13 bases lying between them. The CDR3 covers 14 residues. Germline V gives CDR1 LNHDA, CDR2 SQIVND (reference sequence). The chain's CDR3 is CASSHRVDGNTIYF. CDR3 in DNA: TGTGCCAGTAGCCACAGGGTCGACGGAAACACCATATATTTT. Full variable domain (outside the CDR3, taken from reference TRBV19 and TRBJ1-3): DGGITQSPKYLFRKEGQNVTLSCEQNLNHDAMYWYRQDPGQGLRLIYYSQIVNDFQKGDIAEGYSVSREKKESFPLTVTSAQKNPTAFYLCASSHRVDGNTIYFGEGSWLTVV.

The chain has TRBV5-1 and TRBJ2-7; possibly TRBD2 for D (6 bases). The V and J ends lost 1 base and 7 bases respectively, with 21 bases between them. Germline V gene sequence: CDR1 SGHRS, CDR2 YFSETQ. The CDR3 runs 16 residues. The chain's CDR3 is CASSLYPSGGSSEQYF. The DNA for the CDR3 is TGCGCCAGCAGCTTGTATCCCAGTGGGGGGTCGTCGGAGCAGTACTTC.

V and J are TRBV19 and TRBJ1-5; D not resolved. CDR1 is LNHDA and CDR2 is SQIVND in the germline V gene (reference sequence). V was pared by 4 bases and J by 4 bases, with 11 bases between. This CDR3 region has 14 residues. The chain's CDR3 is CASSRLGPNQPQHF. CDR3 nucleotides: TGTGCCAGTAGTAGATTGGGCCCAAATCAGCCCCAGCATTTT.

This chain links TRBV19 with TRBJ1-1; perhaps TRBD1 as D (5 bases). V dropped 4 bases and J dropped 4 bases, with 16 bases sitting between them. The length of the CDR3 is 15 residues. Germline CDR1 LNHDA, CDR2 SQIVND (reference sequence). CDR3 DNA sequence: TGTGCCAGTAGTAAGCGGACCAAAGGGGCCACTGAAGCTTTCTTT. Its translation is CASSKRTKGATEAFF. Together with reference TRBV19 and TRBJ1-1, the CDR3 gives the full variable domain: DGGITQSPKYLFRKEGQNVTLSCEQNLNHDAMYWYRQDPGQGLRLIYYSQIVNDFQKGDIAEGYSVSREKKESFPLTVTSAQKNPTAFYLCASSKRTKGATEAFFGQGTRLTVV.

The chain carries TRBV18 and TRBJ1-1, with D uncertain. The CDR3 loop spans 13 amino acids. Germline V gene lookup returns CDR1 KGHSH and CDR2 LQKENI. V was cut by 3 bases and J by 12 bases, with 17 bases left in between. The CDR3 loop is CASSPGSGRLTFF. CDR3 sequence (DNA): TGTGCCAGCTCACCTGGATCCGGTAGATTAACTTTCTTT.

The chain recombines TRBV6-1 with TRBJ1-1; D is ambiguous. V lost 1 base, J lost 1 base, and 7 bases lay in between. This CDR3 contains 14 residues. Germline V gene sequence: CDR1 MNHNS, CDR2 SASEGT. CDR3 in DNA: TGTGCCAGCAGTGAAGGTGTGGCGAACACTGAAGCTTTCTTT. Protein: CASSEGVANTEAFF.

This rearrangement joins TRBV30 to TRBJ1-6; 7 bases are a match to TRBD1. CDR1 GTSNPN and CDR2 SVGIG come from the germline V gene (reference sequence). The ends lost 8 bases at V and 7 bases at J; junction bases unmatched: 8. The CDR3 covers 13 residues. The CDR3 here is CARGAGGNSPLHF. In DNA form, the CDR3 reads TGTGCCCGAGGGGCAGGGGGAAATTCACCCCTCCACTTT.

This clone was seen once. This sequence joins TRBV5-6 and TRBJ2-7, with D possibly being TRBD2 (5 bases). The CDR3 contains 15 residues. V lost 2 bases, J lost 0 bases, and 12 bases lay in between. Germline V gene data show CDR1 as SGHDT and CDR2 as YYEEEE. The CDR3 region is CASSFGVGLSYEQYF. The CDR3 DNA follows: TGTGCCAGCAGCTTCGGGGTGGGTCTCTCCTACGAGCAGTACTTC.

The gene calls are TRBV29-1 and TRBJ2-7, with TRBD1 matching over 8 bases. CDR3 length: 15 amino acids. V lost 4 bases and J lost 0; bases outside the gene matches: 8. Germline assignment: CDR1 SQVTM and CDR2 ANQGSEA. CDR3 in DNA: TGCAGCGTTGGACGATGGACAGGGAGCTCCTACGAGCAGTACTTC. Translating it yields CSVGRWTGSSYEQYF.

This sequence joins TRBV6-5 and TRBJ1-5; D possibly corresponds to TRBD1 (5 bases). Trimming stripped 2 bases from V and 5 bases from J, with 7 bases between. CDR3 length: 13 amino acids. Germline V gives CDR1 MNHEY, CDR2 SVGAGI. CDR3: CASSYGGHQPQHF. The CDR3, as DNA: TGTGCCAGCAGTTACGGGGGTCATCAGCCCCAGCATTTT.

Only one count was recorded for this clone. The gene calls are TRBV18 and TRBJ1-6, with D unclear. The CDR3 runs 16 residues. Trimming shortened V by 3 bases and J by 6 bases, and 15 bases separated the two germline ends. CDR1 is KGHSH and CDR2 is LQKENI in the germline V gene. CDR3 protein: CASSPSPSGTNSPLHF. In DNA form, the CDR3 reads TGTGCCAGCTCACCGTCACCCTCCGGAACTAATTCACCCCTCCACTTT. Based on the CDR3 plus reference TRBV18 and TRBJ1-6, the full variable domain is NAGVMQNPRHLVRRRGQEARLRCSPMKGHSHVYWYRQLPEEGLKFMVYLQKENIIDESGMPKERFSAEFPKEGPSILRIQQVVRGDSAAYFCASSPSPSGTNSPLHFGNGTRLTVT.

The chain links TRBV28 to TRBJ2-7; 10 nucleotides match TRBD1. CDR3 length: 17 amino acids. The germline CDR1 and CDR2 sequences are MDHEN and SYDVKM. After removal of 8 bases from V and 3 bases from J, the junction contained 16 bases not matched to a gene. The CDR3 nucleotides read TGTGCCAGCGTCCGGGACAGGGGCACAATTCCTGTCTACGAGCAGTACTTC. Its protein product is CASVRDRGTIPVYEQYF.

The chain joins TRBV30 to TRBJ2-2; D not resolved. The V gene's germline CDR1 is GTSNPN and CDR2 SVGIG (reference sequence). Trimming took 4 bases from V and 2 from J, leaving 2 bases between them. The CDR3 is 11 amino acids. The CDR3 region is CAWTNTGELFF. CDR3 coding DNA: TGTGCCTGGACCAACACCGGGGAGCTGTTTTTT.

In this sample, this clone turned up once. The chain is built from TRBV6-5 and TRBJ2-7; a possible D gene is TRBD1 (6 bases). This CDR3 has 14 residues. Per germline, CDR1 MNHEY and CDR2 SVGAGI. V was pared by 4 bases and J by 2 bases, with 12 bases between. The CDR3 sequence is CASSSRTETYEQYF. The DNA for the CDR3 is TGTGCCAGCAGTTCCCGGACAGAAACCTACGAGCAGTACTTC.

V and J are TRBV6-5 and TRBJ2-1; TRBD1 might be the D (6 bases). From germline, CDR1 is MNHEY and CDR2 SVGAGI. The CDR3 extends over 14 amino acids. V was clipped by 6 bases and J by 5 bases, with 14 bases between them. CDR3 amino acids: CASRGQIGNNEQFF. CDR3 bases: TGTGCCAGCAGGGGACAAATCGGTAACAATGAGCAGTTCTTC.

The V and J genes are TRBV9 and TRBJ1-6, with no clear D. V was pared by 0 bases and J by 7 bases, with 5 bases between. Germline assignment: CDR1 SGDLS and CDR2 YYNGEE. This CDR3 comprises 13 residues. CDR3 residues: CASSVVLNSPLHF. In nucleotides, the CDR3 is TGTGCCAGCAGCGTAGTATTGAATTCACCCCTCCACTTT.

In nucleotides, the CDR3 is TGTGCCACCAGCAGACAGACGGCTTTGAACGCTTTCTTT. It encodes CATSRQTALNAFF. This chain uses TRBV15 with TRBJ1-1; no clear D gene. Germline V CDR1 and CDR2: LNHNV, YYDKDF (reference sequence). Trimming removed 2 bases from V and 11 bases from J, with 15 bases in between. CDR3 length: 13 amino acids.

In this sample, this clone turned up once. The J gene is TRBJ1-3, the V gene TRBV29-1, with unresolved D. V was trimmed by 6 bases and J by 1 base, leaving 4 bases between them. Germline V gene sequence: CDR1 SQVTM, CDR2 ANQGSEA. The CDR3 has 11 residues. CDR3 region: CSVESGNTIYF. In DNA form, the CDR3 reads TGCAGCGTCGAGTCTGGAAACACCATATATTTT.

V gene TRBV6-5 combines with J gene TRBJ1-1; 8 nucleotides match TRBD1. The CDR3 totals 13 residues. Germline V gives CDR1 MNHEY, CDR2 SVGAGI. V lost 6 bases to trimming and J lost 3 bases; unmatched junction nucleotides: 3. The CDR3 nucleotides are TGTGCCAGCAGAGGACAGGGTGACACTGAAGCTTTCTTT. It yields the protein CASRGQGDTEAFF.

The V call is TRBV30, the J call TRBJ2-5; 8 nucleotides match TRBD2. The CDR3 loop spans 14 amino acids. The germline V gene has CDR1 GTSNPN and CDR2 SVGIG (reference sequence). The V and J ends lost 4 bases and 4 bases, in that order; junction bases with no gene match: 8. The CDR3 DNA is TGTGCCTGGAATAGAGCGGGAGCGGGAGAGACCCAGTACTTC. Amino acids: CAWNRAGAGETQYF.

This clone occurred a few times. V usage is TRBV3-1 (or the pseudogene TRBV3-2) and J usage is TRBJ2-7; 8 nucleotides agree with TRBD2. The germline CDR1 and CDR2 sequences are LGHDT and YNNKEL (reference sequence). V trimming: 1 base; J trimming: 4 bases; junction bases outside the gene matches: 3. This CDR3 has 14 residues. In nucleotides, the CDR3 is TGTGCCAGCAGCCAAGCGGGAGGGGCTTACGAGCAGTACTTC. Encoded protein: CASSQAGGAYEQYF.

This clone has only one observation. This chain connects TRBV19 to TRBJ1-3; D perhaps matches TRBD1 (5 bases). CDR3 length: 16 residues. From germline, CDR1 is LNHDA and CDR2 SQIVND (reference sequence). V was cut by 2 bases and J by 2 bases, with 13 bases left in between. This chain's CDR3 is CASSISQLGAGNTIYF. The CDR3 region has the DNA TGTGCCAGTAGTATATCCCAGCTAGGGGCTGGAAACACCATATATTTT.

The chain's CDR3 is CASSQETLAVSYEQYF. The CDR3 DNA sequence: TGCGCCAGCAGCCAAGAAACACTAGCGGTCTCCTACGAGCAGTACTTC. This chain uses TRBV4-1 with TRBJ2-7, with 8 bases matching TRBD2. Germline CDR1 and CDR2: MGHRA and YSYEKL. Trimming cost V 0 bases and J 0 bases; bases outside gene matches: 4. The CDR3 is 16 amino acids.

The chain is built from TRBV6-1 and TRBJ1-3; D may be TRBD1 (5 bases). Per the germline V gene, CDR1 is MNHNS and CDR2 is SASEGT. This CDR3 region has 14 residues. Trimming cost V 5 bases and J 4 bases, with 12 bases left between them. The chain's CDR3 is CASSYGGGGNTIYF. The CDR3 nucleotides are TGTGCCAGCAGTTATGGGGGAGGAGGAAACACCATATATTTT.

The gene calls are TRBV6-1 and TRBJ1-5; D not resolved. V was clipped by 1 base and J by 6 bases, with 13 bases between them. Germline assignment: CDR1 MNHNS and CDR2 SASEGT. The CDR3 has 15 amino acids. The CDR3 DNA reads TGTGCCAGCAGTGAAGTTAGAGGGTACGGTCAGCCCCAGCATTTT. Amino acids: CASSEVRGYGQPQHF.

This rearrangement joins TRBV27 to TRBJ2-7; no clear D gene. The CDR3 length is 14 residues. Deletions cut 8 bases from V and 0 bases from J, with 14 bases between. Germline CDR1 reads MNHEY; CDR2 reads SMNVEV (reference sequence). The CDR3 nucleotides read TGTGCCAGCGCACTTTTCCCGAGCTCCTACGAGCAGTACTTC. Its protein product is CASALFPSSYEQYF.